These 16 T cell receptor beta chains share one sample of origin, sequenced in a study of CD8 T cells in Susac syndrome. With random hexamers, reverse transcription was performed on about 0.5 to 1 ug of RNA. In TCRdb, the immunoSEQ multiplex PCR reads were re-called with MiXCR into one record per CDR3 protein. The sample carries about 200,000 distinct CDR3 sequences, roughly 95% recorded once. Sample: CD4+ T cells from PBMCs. These receptor sequences come from a human donor with multiple sclerosis.

This clonotype was seen only once. Here the CDR3 DNA reads TGTGCAACAGGGGGCGCGGGAGATACGCAGTATTTT. This encodes CATGGAGDTQYF. The V gene is TRBV12-3 or TRBV12-4, the J gene TRBJ2-3; 9 nucleotides align to TRBD1. The CDR3 loop spans 12 amino acids.

The chain links TRBV10-3 to TRBJ1-1, with D perhaps matching TRBD1 (5 bases). Trimming pared 3 bases from V and 1 base from J, leaving 6 bases between. CDR3 length equals 13 residues. CDR1 is ENHRY, CDR2 SYGVKD, per germline. CDR3 DNA: TGTGCCATCAGTGAACAGGCGAACACTGAAGCTTTCTTT. This translates into CAISEQANTEAFF.

The rearrangement joins TRBV28 to TRBJ1-4; tentative D call: TRBD1 (6 bases). The CDR3 runs to 14 residues. Germline V gene data show CDR1 as MDHEN and CDR2 as SYDVKM. V shed 6 bases and J shed 8 bases, with 16 bases lying between them. CDR3 protein: CASRSGTRMEKLFF. CDR3 bases: TGTGCCAGCAGGTCCGGGACAAGGATGGAAAAACTGTTTTTT.

This chain connects TRBV14 to TRBJ2-7, with TRBD2 identical over 8 bases. In germline, CDR1 is SGHDN, CDR2 FVKESK. With 1 base clipped from V and 6 bases from J, the junction kept 8 bases outside the gene matches. This CDR3 has 15 amino acids. The CDR3, as DNA: TGTGCCAGCAGCCAAGGCAGTAGCGGGGTGGCCGAGCAGTACTTC. This codes for CASSQGSSGVAEQYF.

The V call is TRBV12-3 or TRBV12-4, the J call TRBJ2-1; D unclear. V was clipped by 1 base and J by 3 bases, with 7 bases between them. CDR3 size: 14 residues. The CDR3 sequence: CASSLVPLYNEQFF. The CDR3 nucleotides are TGTGCCAGCAGTTTAGTTCCCCTCTACAATGAGCAGTTCTTC.

V gene TRBV27 combines with J gene TRBJ2-4; TRBD2 agrees at 8 bases. This CDR3 is built from 14 residues. The ends lost 5 bases at V and 6 bases at J; junction bases unmatched: 6. The germline gives CDR1 MNHEY, CDR2 SMNVEV (reference sequence). The CDR3 sequence is CASSPSGLGNIQYF. The CDR3 nucleotides are TGTGCCAGCAGTCCTTCGGGACTAGGAAACATTCAGTACTTC.

J is TRBJ1-1 and V is TRBV4-2; D gene ambiguous. This CDR3 region has 16 residues. Germline V lookup: CDR1 LGHNA, CDR2 YNFKEQ. V was shortened by 0 bases and J by 5 bases, with 16 bases between the two germline ends. This chain's CDR3 is CASSQDHGKGKTEAFF. CDR3 DNA sequence: TGTGCCAGCAGCCAAGATCACGGAAAGGGTAAGACTGAAGCTTTCTTT.

This clonotype showed up just once. The genes are TRBV29-1 and TRBJ1-5, with a possible D match to TRBD1 (6 bases). Trimming removed 6 bases at V and 6 bases at J, with 15 bases between. The V gene's germline CDR1 is SQVTM and CDR2 ANQGSEA. This CDR3 has 13 residues. This CDR3 reads CSVKQGSSQPQHF. The DNA of the CDR3 is TGCAGCGTCAAACAGGGCTCCAGTCAGCCCCAGCATTTT.

The gene calls are TRBV29-1 and TRBJ2-7, with unresolved D. V shed 4 bases and J shed 5 bases, with 18 bases lying between them. The CDR3 length is 14 residues. Per the germline V gene, CDR1 is SQVTM and CDR2 is ANQGSEA. This CDR3 is CSVADTSQRNEQYF. As DNA, the CDR3 is TGCAGCGTTGCTGACACTTCCCAGAGGAACGAGCAGTACTTC.

This clonotype occurred once. The chain couples TRBV12-3 or TRBV12-4 to TRBJ2-7; D ambiguous. The CDR3 runs to 14 residues. V was trimmed by 1 base and J by 5 bases, leaving 12 bases between them. CDR3 loop: CASSLGLPGHEQYF. The CDR3 coding sequence is TGTGCCAGCAGTTTAGGGCTACCGGGCCACGAGCAGTACTTC.

V usage is TRBV3-1 and J usage is TRBJ1-1; D perhaps matches TRBD1 (6 bases). Trimming left V 4 bases short and J 4 bases short, with 19 bases between. The CDR3 runs 16 residues. In germline, CDR1 is LGHDT, CDR2 YNNKEL (reference sequence). The CDR3: CASSLGGAIQSTEAFF. CDR3 nucleotide sequence: TGTGCCAGCAGCCTTGGGGGGGCCATCCAGAGCACTGAAGCTTTCTTT. The full variable domain, with the rest looked up from reference TRBV3-1 and TRBJ1-1, is DTAVSQTPKYLVTQMGNDKSIKCEQNLGHDTMYWYKQDSKKFLKIMFSYNNKELIINETVPNRFSPKSPDKAHLNLHINSLELGDSAVYFCASSLGGAIQSTEAFFGQGTRLTVV.

The chain carries TRBV29-1 and TRBJ2-4; 10 bases are shared with TRBD2. The CDR3 contains 15 residues. Germline V CDR1 and CDR2: SQVTM, ANQGSEA. V lost 5 bases, J lost 6 bases, and 10 bases stayed unmatched. DNA for the CDR3: TGCAGCGTTAACCCCCTAGCGGGAGCGGGAAACATTCAGTACTTC. Protein product: CSVNPLAGAGNIQYF.

This clonotype showed up just once. This chain connects TRBV11-2 to TRBJ1-2, with D tentatively TRBD1 (5 bases). Per germline, CDR1 SGHAT and CDR2 FQNNGV. CDR3 length: 15 amino acids. The V end lost 0 bases, the J end lost 6 bases, and 14 bases lay between the germline ends. Here the CDR3 DNA reads TGTGCCAGCAGCTTAGATCTGTGGGGGTTGAATGGCTACACCTTC. This gives the protein CASSLDLWGLNGYTF.

The chain has TRBV9 and TRBJ2-7; the D is unclear. This CDR3 comprises 14 residues. The germline V gene encodes CDR1 SGDLS and CDR2 YYNGEE. Trimming took 4 bases from V and 1 from J, leaving 12 bases between them. The CDR3, as DNA: TGTGCCAGCAGCTCTTTTGCGGAATCCTACGAGCAGTACTTC. Translating it yields CASSSFAESYEQYF.

This clonotype has just one count. The V call is TRBV29-1, the J call TRBJ2-1; weak D call: TRBD2 (6 bases). Trimming took off 5 bases at V and 9 bases at J, with 23 bases between the two ends. The CDR3 is 15 amino acids. Germline CDR1 SQVTM, CDR2 ANQGSEA. CDR3 residues: CSVKRDRDFYIEQFF. In DNA, the CDR3 is TGCAGCGTTAAAAGGGATAGGGACTTTTATATTGAGCAGTTCTTC.

J is TRBJ2-7 and V is TRBV12-3 or TRBV12-4; TRBD1 aligns across 9 bases. The CDR3 covers 16 residues. The J segment lost 5 bases and the V segment lost 6 bases, leaving 14 bases of the junction unmatched. The chain's CDR3 is CASSPRLGTGSDEQYF. The CDR3 nucleotides are TGTGCCAGCAGCCCCCGATTGGGGACAGGGTCGGACGAGCAGTACTTC.